The T cell receptor beta chain described here comes from a study of blood T cell repertoires in COVID-19. The cohort comprised adults aged about 18 to 100 years residing in 20 to 30 US areas. Per the original methods: How many nucleated cells were present was estimated from reference gene primer amplification. Some clones are missing from TCRdb's copy, which holds only in-frame ones; the method was immunoSEQ multiplex PCR. The V and J calls and clone size are taken from that table; D and trimming were inferred from the DNA. The sample yields 250,000 or so clones, nearly 90% seen once. The CDR3 runs 18 residues. Germline trimming cut 5 bases from V and 4 bases from J; bases unmatched to any gene: 16. From germline, CDR1 is LNHDA and CDR2 SQIVND (reference sequence). This clone was found once.

The chain joins TRBV19 to TRBJ2-7; 11 bases line up with TRBD1. The sequenced material came from PBMCs or T cells enriched from blood (not recorded which). The TCR originated in a man aged 25 to 40 who had recovered from COVID-19. The CDR3 spells CASSLRGQGALTKYEQYF. The CDR3 DNA reads TGTGCCAGTAGTCTCCGCGGACAGGGGGCCCTCACAAAATACGAGCAGTACTTC.